Presented here are 14 T cell receptor beta chains from one specimen sequenced in a study of T-cell memory formation after mild COVID-19. Each CDR3 protein gets one entry after TCRdb re-called the 5' RACE reads with MiXCR. The top ten hold roughly a fifth of the sample, which has 350,000 to 500,000 distinct CDR3 sequences, about a sixth seen once. The source material was PBMCs or a T cell subset sorted from them (not recorded which). These receptors all stem from a man between 18 and 29 years old who had mild COVID-19 (a few samples of this study predate the infection). Cell type and time point are not known.

This clonotype appeared a few times. This chain's CDR3 is CSFFPAGEETQYF. The CDR3 nucleotides read TGCAGCTTTTTTCCGGCCGGAGAAGAGACCCAGTACTTC. This chain connects TRBV29-1 to TRBJ2-5; D remains unclear. The CDR3 loop spans 13 amino acids. Germline V gene sequence: CDR1 SQVTM, CDR2 ANQGSEA. Trimming pared 8 bases from V and 3 bases from J, leaving 16 bases between.

The chain has TRBV7-8 and TRBJ1-1; D ambiguous. The CDR3 spans 15 residues. V was shortened by 3 bases and J by 1 base, with 12 bases between the two germline ends. Germline lookup yields CDR1 SGHVS and CDR2 FQNEAQ. The CDR3 loop is CASSLFGRENTEAFF. For the CDR3, the DNA is TGTGCCAGCAGCTTGTTCGGGAGGGAGAACACTGAAGCTTTCTTT. Using reference TRBV7-8 and TRBJ1-1 for the parts outside the CDR3, the full variable domain is GAGVSQSPRYKVAKRGQDVALRCDPISGHVSLFWYQQALGQGPEFLTYFQNEAQLDKSGLPSDRFFAERPEGSVSTLKIQRTQQEDSAVYLCASSLFGRENTEAFFGQGTRLTVV.

The chain has TRBV5-6 and TRBJ2-7, with D possibly called TRBD1 or TRBD2 (5 bases each). Germline V gene data show CDR1 as SGHDT and CDR2 as YYEEEE. This CDR3 is built from 15 residues. V was clipped by 4 bases and J by 7 bases, with 21 bases between them. The CDR3 loop is CASSREGSAYWEQYF. The CDR3 DNA is TGTGCCAGCAGCCGTGAGGGGTCAGCCTACTGGGAGCAGTACTTC.

This clonotype was picked up many times. V is TRBV9 and J is TRBJ2-2; D uncertain. Per germline, CDR1 SGDLS and CDR2 YYNGEE. CDR3 length: 12 residues. V was trimmed by 5 bases and J by 2 bases, leaving 4 bases between them. The CDR3 reads CASSVNTGELFF. DNA for the CDR3: TGTGCCAGCAGTGTCAACACCGGGGAGCTGTTTTTT.

This clonotype turned up a few times. The chain uses TRBV15 and TRBJ2-1, with 8 bases identical to TRBD2. There are 16 residues in the CDR3. Germline CDR1 reads LNHNV; CDR2 reads YYDKDF (reference sequence). The junction had 6 bases not matched to a gene; V was cut back by 0 bases and J by 5 bases. CDR3 sequence (DNA): TGTGCCACCAGCAGAGATCATAGCGGGGAAAACAATGAGCAGTTCTTC. Its protein is CATSRDHSGENNEQFF.

This clonotype was recorded a few times. CDR3 loop: CASSLSDRGYEAFF. The CDR3 DNA reads TGTGCCAGCAGCTTATCGGACAGGGGTTATGAAGCTTTCTTT. The chain combines TRBV7-2 with TRBJ1-1; TRBD1 agrees at 9 bases. The junction had 5 bases not matched to a gene; V was cut back by 2 bases and J by 7 bases. Per germline, CDR1 SGHTA and CDR2 FQGNSA. The CDR3 is 14 residues long.

There are a few counts of this clonotype. The genes are TRBV4-2 and TRBJ2-5; 8 nucleotides match TRBD2. CDR3 length equals 17 residues. Germline assignment: CDR1 LGHNA and CDR2 YNFKEQ. The ends lost 1 base at V and 0 bases at J; junction bases unmatched: 7. CDR3 nucleotides: TGTGCCAGCAGCCAAGTCGCCACTAGCGGTTACCAAGAGACCCAGTACTTC. Protein sequence: CASSQVATSGYQETQYF.

This clonotype has a handful of counts. J is TRBJ1-2 and V is TRBV7-2; D not resolved. The CDR3 runs 12 residues. The germline V gene encodes CDR1 SGHTA and CDR2 FQGNSA. V shed 2 bases and J shed 8 bases, with 9 bases lying between them. The CDR3 DNA reads TGTGCCAGCAGCTTATACGTCGGCGGCTACACCTTC. It codes for CASSLYVGGYTF.

The rearrangement links TRBV6-2 or TRBV6-3 to TRBJ2-6, with unresolved D. CDR1 and CDR2 (germline): MNHEY, SVGEGT. With 8 bases removed from V and 3 bases from J, the gap between germline ends came to 20 bases. The CDR3 contains 17 residues. CDR3: CASLPWDPRRGANVLTF. CDR3 bases: TGTGCCAGCCTACCTTGGGATCCCCGGCGTGGGGCCAACGTCCTGACTTTC.

This chain joins TRBV7-9 and TRBJ2-1, with TRBD1 matching 7 bases. Trimming took 11 bases from V and 1 from J; bases not matched to a gene: 5. Looked up from germline, CDR1 is SEHNR and CDR2 is FQNEAQ (reference sequence). CDR3 length: 13 residues. The CDR3 reads CAEGADSYNEQFF. DNA for the CDR3: TGTGCCGAGGGGGCCGATTCCTACAATGAGCAGTTCTTC. Full variable domain (outside the CDR3, taken from reference TRBV7-9 and TRBJ2-1): DTGVSQNPRHKITKRGQNVTFRCDPISEHNRLYWYRQTLGQGPEFLTYFQNEAQLEKSRLLSDRFSAERPKGSFSTLEIQRTEQGDSAMYLCAEGADSYNEQFFGPGTRLTVL.

This sequence joins TRBV29-1 and TRBJ1-1; D gene ambiguous. The V and J ends lost 5 bases and 7 bases respectively, with 14 bases between them. The CDR3 is 12 residues long. Germline V lookup: CDR1 SQVTM, CDR2 ANQGSEA. The CDR3 spells CSVLFAGLEAFF. DNA for the CDR3: TGCAGCGTTCTTTTCGCTGGCCTTGAAGCTTTCTTT.

Only a few counts were recorded for this clonotype. The chain employs TRBV5-1 and TRBJ1-1; unclear D gene. The CDR3 length is 14 residues. The germline V gene encodes CDR1 SGHRS and CDR2 YFSETQ. The V end was cut by 1 base, the J end by 4 bases, with 11 bases between. The CDR3 region has the DNA TGCGCCAGCAGCTTGCCAGACGAGAGCACTGAAGCTTTCTTT. It encodes CASSLPDESTEAFF.

V gene TRBV7-9 combines with J gene TRBJ1-1; D is unresolved. This CDR3 has 12 residues. V was shortened by 3 bases and J by 3 bases, with 5 bases between the two germline ends. Germline V gene lookup returns CDR1 SEHNR and CDR2 FQNEAQ (reference sequence). The CDR3 nucleotides read TGTGCCAGCAGCTTCGGCTACACTGAAGCTTTCTTT. Its translation is CASSFGYTEAFF.

Only a few counts were recorded for this clonotype. V gene TRBV7-2 combines with J gene TRBJ2-7; TRBD1 is a possible D gene (6 bases). The V gene lost 5 bases and the J gene lost 4 bases, with 15 bases spanning the gap. Germline-derived CDR1 and CDR2 are SGHTA and FQGNSA. The CDR3 is 14 residues long. The CDR3 is CASSKSDSFYEQYV. The CDR3 DNA sequence: TGTGCCAGCAGCAAATCGGACAGTTTTTACGAGCAGTACGTC.